The clone carrying this T cell receptor beta chain was seen a few times. The record originates from a study of shared clonotypes between healthy human individuals. Germline V gene lookup returns CDR1 GTSNPN and CDR2 SVGIG (reference sequence). Between the trimmed V and J ends, which lost 3 bases and 4 bases, there was a span of 15 bases. The CDR3 extends over 14 amino acids. Sequenced by immunoSEQ multiplex PCR; TCRdb stores in-frame clones only, minus some. The profile shows roughly 2.5 million clones, around nine tenths of them singletons. V and J are TRBV30 and TRBJ1-1, with D uncertain. The sample comprised naive CD4+ T cells sorted from blood. Subset of the sample: CD45RA+ positively selected. This clonotype was sampled from a man between 18 and 35 years old in good health. DNA for the CDR3: TGTGCCTGGAGCCGACTGAGGGAGGGCACTGAAGCTTTCTTT. Its translation: CAWSRLREGTEAFF.